This passage covers 6 T cell receptor beta chains from one sample sequenced in a study of blood T cell repertoires in COVID-19. The assay was immunoSEQ multiplex PCR, and TCRdb's table has in-frame clones only and misses some. The data show about 350,000 clones, 75% to 90% seen once. Sequencing was performed on peripheral blood. The receptors shown here come from a woman aged 50 to 60 with COVID-19, enrolled during active disease.

The CDR3 bases are TGTGCCAGCAGCTACAGAGCCATATCGAGTGGCTACACCTTC. This gives the protein CASSYRAISSGYTF. The V gene is TRBV9, the J gene TRBJ1-2; no reliable D call. Trimming took off 4 bases at V and 7 bases at J, with 17 bases between the two ends. The CDR3 length is 14 residues. Germline V gene data show CDR1 as SGDLS and CDR2 as YYNGEE.

The chain carries TRBV6-2 or TRBV6-3 and TRBJ2-1; 7 bases match TRBD2. Germline values: CDR1 MNHEY, CDR2 SVGEGT. This CDR3 has 15 residues. V was pared by 0 bases and J by 9 bases, with 8 bases of the junction left unmatched. The CDR3, as DNA: TGTGCCAGCAGTTACTCCGGCGGGAGCGTAAGTGAGCAGTTCTTC. It encodes CASSYSGGSVSEQFF.

Turning to this clone: Other DNA sequences within the sample encode an identical CDR3. V and J are TRBV18 and TRBJ2-7; 8 positions match TRBD2. This CDR3 spans 15 amino acids. Germline lookup yields CDR1 KGHSH and CDR2 LQKENI. J gave up 0 bases and V 3 bases, and 4 bases lay outside the gene matches. The CDR3 sequence: CASSPLAGSSYEQYF. CDR3 coding DNA: TGTGCCAGCTCACCGCTAGCGGGTAGCTCCTACGAGCAGTACTTC.

V usage is TRBV30 and J usage is TRBJ1-6, with a possible D match to TRBD1 (6 bases). The germline CDR1 and CDR2 sequences are GTSNPN and SVGIG (reference sequence). The CDR3 totals 14 residues. Trimming stripped 5 bases from V and 10 bases from J, with 18 bases between. CDR3 sequence (DNA): TGTGCCTGGGCCGGTGACAGGTGGATATCACCCCTCCACTTT. Protein product: CAWAGDRWISPLHF.

The chain has TRBV11-2 and TRBJ2-5; no clear D gene. V was shortened by 1 base and J by 5 bases, with 5 bases between the two germline ends. The CDR3 runs 12 residues. From germline, CDR1 is SGHAT and CDR2 FQNNGV. The CDR3 here is CASSLASETQYF. The CDR3, as DNA: TGTGCCAGCAGCTTAGCTTCGGAGACCCAGTACTTC. Supplemented by reference TRBV11-2 and TRBJ2-5, the full variable domain reads EAGVAQSPRYKIIEKRQSVAFWCNPISGHATLYWYQQILGQGPKLLIQFQNNGVVDDSQLPKDRFSAERLKGVDSTLKIQPAKLEDSAVYLCASSLASETQYFGPGTRLLVL.

A single count supports this clone. The rearrangement uses TRBV11-3 and TRBJ2-7; D remains unclear. Germline V gives CDR1 SGHNT, CDR2 YENEEA. The CDR3 spans 16 residues. Trimming removed 0 bases at V and 5 bases at J, with 17 bases between. The CDR3 DNA is TGTGCCAGCAGCTTAGATCCCCAGAAATTGGCCGACGAGCAGTACTTC. Translated, it gives CASSLDPQKLADEQYF.